This TCR beta chain comes out of a study of T cells in Graves' hyperthyroidism and ophthalmopathy. Findings of the study overall: Most thyroid-expanded clonotypes above 0.001 were also found in blood.

Amplification of TCR beta CDR3 regions used RNA as the template. First-round RT-PCR targeting the TCR CDR3 was performed with the HTBI primer set. TCRdb redid the calling of the multiplex PCR reads with MiXCR, one entry per CDR3 protein. Of more than 550,000 distinct CDR3 sequences listed, 15% to 20% are singletons. Graves' hyperthyroidism showing no ophthalmopathy progression within 18 months was considered stable. Exclusion of patients followed from uncontrolled infection, other autoimmune disease, pregnancy or lactation. PBMCs were sourced from over 8.5 ml fresh peripheral blood. This clonotype was seen ten or more times. What it recognizes is unknown. The CDR3 runs 15 residues. Germline V gives CDR1 SGHTA, CDR2 FQGNSA. The V end lost 0 bases, the J end lost 0 bases, and 9 bases lay between the germline ends.

The source material was blood. The V call is TRBV7-2, the J call TRBJ2-7, with D maybe TRBD1 (5 bases). This sequence originates from a man aged 45-65 years with Graves' hyperthyroidism. The CDR3 loop reads CASSLAQGFSYEQYF. In DNA form, the CDR3 reads TGTGCCAGCAGCTTAGCGCAGGGTTTCTCCTACGAGCAGTACTTC.